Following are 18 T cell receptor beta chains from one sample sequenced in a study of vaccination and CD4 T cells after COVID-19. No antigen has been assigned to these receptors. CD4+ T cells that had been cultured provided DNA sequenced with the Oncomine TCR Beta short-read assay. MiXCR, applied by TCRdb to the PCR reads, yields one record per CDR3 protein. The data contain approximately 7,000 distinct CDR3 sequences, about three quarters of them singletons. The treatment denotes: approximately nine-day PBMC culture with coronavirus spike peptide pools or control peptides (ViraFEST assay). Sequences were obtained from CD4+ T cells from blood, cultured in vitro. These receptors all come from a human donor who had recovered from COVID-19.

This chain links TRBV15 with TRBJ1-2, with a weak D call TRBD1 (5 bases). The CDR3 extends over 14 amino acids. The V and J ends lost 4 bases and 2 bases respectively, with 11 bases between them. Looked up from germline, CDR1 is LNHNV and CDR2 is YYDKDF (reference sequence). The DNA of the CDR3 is TGTGCCACCAGCACGGGGGGGGGAAACTATGGCTACACCTTC. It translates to CATSTGGGNYGYTF. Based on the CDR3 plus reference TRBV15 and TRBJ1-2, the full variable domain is DAMVIQNPRYQVTQFGKPVTLSCSQTLNHNVMYWYQQKSSQAPKLLFHYYDKDFNNEADTPDNFQSRRPNTSFCFLDIRSPGLGDTAMYLCATSTGGGNYGYTFGSGTRLTVV.

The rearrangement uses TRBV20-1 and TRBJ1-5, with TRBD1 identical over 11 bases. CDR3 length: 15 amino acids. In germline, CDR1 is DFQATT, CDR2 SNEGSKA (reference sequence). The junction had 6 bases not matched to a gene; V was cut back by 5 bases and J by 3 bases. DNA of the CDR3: TGCAGTGCTCGCCGGGACAGGGGGTACAATCAGCCCCAGCATTTT. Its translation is CSARRDRGYNQPQHF.

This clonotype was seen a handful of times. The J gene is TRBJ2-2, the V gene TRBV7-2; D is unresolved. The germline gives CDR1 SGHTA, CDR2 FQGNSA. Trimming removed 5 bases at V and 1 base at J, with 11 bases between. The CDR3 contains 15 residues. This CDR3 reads CASSPIPQNTGELFF. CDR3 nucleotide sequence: TGTGCCAGCAGCCCCATCCCACAGAACACCGGGGAGCTGTTTTTT.

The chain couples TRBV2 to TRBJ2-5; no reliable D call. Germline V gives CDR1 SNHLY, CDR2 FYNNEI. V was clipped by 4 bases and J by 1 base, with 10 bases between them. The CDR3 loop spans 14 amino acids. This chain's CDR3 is CASSGSGIQETQYF. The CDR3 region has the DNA TGTGCCAGCAGTGGATCCGGCATCCAAGAGACCCAGTACTTC.

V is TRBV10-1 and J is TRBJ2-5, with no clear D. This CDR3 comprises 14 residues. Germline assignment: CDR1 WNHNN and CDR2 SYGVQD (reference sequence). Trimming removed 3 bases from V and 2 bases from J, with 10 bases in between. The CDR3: CASSEGRLQETQYF. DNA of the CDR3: TGCGCCAGCAGTGAAGGGCGTTTACAAGAGACCCAGTACTTC.

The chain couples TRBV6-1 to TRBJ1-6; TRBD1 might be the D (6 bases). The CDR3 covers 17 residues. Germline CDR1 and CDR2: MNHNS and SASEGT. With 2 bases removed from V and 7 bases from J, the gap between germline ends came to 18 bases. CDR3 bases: TGTGCCAGCAGTGAAATTAGCCCAGGGGCCGTAAATTCACCCCTCCACTTT. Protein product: CASSEISPGAVNSPLHF.

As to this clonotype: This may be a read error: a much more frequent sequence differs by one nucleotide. The CDR3 is CASSLSRNVQYF. DNA for the CDR3: TGTGCCAGCAGTTTATCAAGAAACGTTCAGTACTTC. V and J are TRBV27 and TRBJ2-4; D gene unclear. Germline assignment: CDR1 MNHEY and CDR2 SMNVEV (reference sequence). The CDR3 has 12 amino acids.

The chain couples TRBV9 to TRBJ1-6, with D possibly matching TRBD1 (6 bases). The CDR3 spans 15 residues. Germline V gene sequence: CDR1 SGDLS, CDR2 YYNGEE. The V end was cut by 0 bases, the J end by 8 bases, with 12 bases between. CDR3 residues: CASSVEAGADSPLHF. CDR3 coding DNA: TGTGCCAGCAGCGTAGAAGCAGGGGCTGATTCACCCCTCCACTTT.

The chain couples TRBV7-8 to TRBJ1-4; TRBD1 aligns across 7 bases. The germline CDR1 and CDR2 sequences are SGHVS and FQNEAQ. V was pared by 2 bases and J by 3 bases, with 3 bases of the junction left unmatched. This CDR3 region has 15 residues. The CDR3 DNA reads TGTGCCAGCAGCTTATTGGGGACAGCTAATGAAAAACTGTTTTTT. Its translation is CASSLLGTANEKLFF.

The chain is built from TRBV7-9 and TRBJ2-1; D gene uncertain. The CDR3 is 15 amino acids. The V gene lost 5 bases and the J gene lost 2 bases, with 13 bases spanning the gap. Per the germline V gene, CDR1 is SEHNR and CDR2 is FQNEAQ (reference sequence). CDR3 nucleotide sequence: TGTGCCAGCAGCCCAGTTTGGGCACCCTACAATGAGCAGTTCTTC. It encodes CASSPVWAPYNEQFF.

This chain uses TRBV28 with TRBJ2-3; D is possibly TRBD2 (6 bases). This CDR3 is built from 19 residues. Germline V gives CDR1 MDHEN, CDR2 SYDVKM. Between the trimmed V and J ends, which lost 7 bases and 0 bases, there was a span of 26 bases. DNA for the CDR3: TGTGCCAGCATCAGGTGGAGTTTGTCTAGCGCTAGGAGCACAGATACGCAGTATTTT. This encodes CASIRWSLSSARSTDTQYF.

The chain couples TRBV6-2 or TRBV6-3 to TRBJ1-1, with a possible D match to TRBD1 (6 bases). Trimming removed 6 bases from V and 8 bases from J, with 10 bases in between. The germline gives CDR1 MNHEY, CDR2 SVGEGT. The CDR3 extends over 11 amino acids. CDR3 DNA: TGTGCCAGCAGACAGGGACGGGAAGCTTTCTTT. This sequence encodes CASRQGREAFF.

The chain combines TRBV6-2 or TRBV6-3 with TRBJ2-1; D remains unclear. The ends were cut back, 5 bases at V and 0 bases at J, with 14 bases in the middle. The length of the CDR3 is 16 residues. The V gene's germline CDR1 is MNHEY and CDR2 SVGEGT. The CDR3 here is CASSTSEASSYNEQFF. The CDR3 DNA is TGTGCCAGCAGTACCTCAGAGGCGTCCTCCTACAATGAGCAGTTCTTC.

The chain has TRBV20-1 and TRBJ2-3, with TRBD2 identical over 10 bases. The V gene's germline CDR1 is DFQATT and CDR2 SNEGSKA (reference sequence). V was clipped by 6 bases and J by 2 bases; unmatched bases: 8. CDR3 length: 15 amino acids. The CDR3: CSAPRAGGPTDTQYF. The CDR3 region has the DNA TGCAGTGCCCCCCGAGCGGGAGGGCCCACAGATACGCAGTATTTT.

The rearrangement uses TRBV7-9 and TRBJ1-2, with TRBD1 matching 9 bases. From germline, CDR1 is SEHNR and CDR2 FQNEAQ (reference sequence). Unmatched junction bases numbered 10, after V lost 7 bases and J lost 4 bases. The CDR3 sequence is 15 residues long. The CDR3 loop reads CASTLQGQGSYGYTF. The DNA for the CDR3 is TGTGCCAGCACCCTGCAGGGACAGGGTTCCTATGGCTACACCTTC.

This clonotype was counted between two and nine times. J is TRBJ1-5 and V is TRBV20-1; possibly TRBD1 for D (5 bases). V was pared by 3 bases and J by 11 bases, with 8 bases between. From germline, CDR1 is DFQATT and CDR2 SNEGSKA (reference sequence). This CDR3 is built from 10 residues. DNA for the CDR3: TGCAGTGCTAGTCCCAGGGCCCAGCATTTT. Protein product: CSASPRAQHF.

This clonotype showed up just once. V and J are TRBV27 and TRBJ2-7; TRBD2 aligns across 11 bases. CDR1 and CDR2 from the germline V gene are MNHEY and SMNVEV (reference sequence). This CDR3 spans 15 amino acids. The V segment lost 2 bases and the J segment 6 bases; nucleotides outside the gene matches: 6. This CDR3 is CASSLVLAGGREQYF. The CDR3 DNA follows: TGTGCCAGCAGTTTAGTTTTAGCGGGAGGGCGCGAGCAGTACTTC.

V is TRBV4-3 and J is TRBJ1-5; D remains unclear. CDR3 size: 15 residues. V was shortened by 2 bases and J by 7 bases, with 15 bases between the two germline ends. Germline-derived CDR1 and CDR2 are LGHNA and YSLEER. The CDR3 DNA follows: TGCGCCAGCAGCCAAAGCCCGGGATCGGCACAGCCCCAGCATTTT. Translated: CASSQSPGSAQPQHF.